These T cell receptor beta chains were read from a single sample in a study of T cell responses to AZD1222 COVID-19 vaccine. Measured with immunoSEQ multiplex PCR; TCRdb has only the in-frame clones, and not every one. The table has over 120,000 clones, roughly 90% seen once. Sequences were derived from peripheral blood, sampled on day 0 of AZD1222 vaccination. The receptors shown here come from an adult in good health. Each CDR3 is given with its conserved first and last residue. A D gene is named only where the DNA matches it firmly. Clone size is stated in some rows and not others, as once, few, many or a class when expanded.

size	V	J	D	DNA	CDR3
NA	TRBV5-1	TRBJ2-2	TRBD2	TGCGCCAGCACGAAACTAGCGGTCACCGGGGAGCTGTTTTTT	CASTKLAVTGELFF
NA	TRBV10-3	TRBJ2-1	NA	TGTGCCATCTCTTCCTCCTCCTACAATGAGCAGTTCTTC	CAISSSSYNEQFF
NA	TRBV19	TRBJ1-3	NA	TGTGCCTGCGCGAGAGGGATGGGAAACACCATATATTTT	CACARGMGNTIYF
NA	TRBV27	TRBJ1-1	TRBD1	TGTGCCAGCAGCCGGGACAGGGGTCGTCTGAACACTGAAGCTTTCTTT	CASSRDRGRLNTEAFF
NA	TRBV19	TRBJ2-5	NA	TGTGCCAGTAGTATCCCGCGAAGGCAGGGTCAAGAGACCCAGTACTTC	CASSIPRRQGQETQYF
NA	TRBV5-1	TRBJ1-6	NA	TGCGCCAGCAGCTTGGAGGCAGCTAATAATTCACCCCTCCACTTT	CASSLEAANNSPLHF
once	TRBV27	TRBJ2-7	TRBD2	TGTGCCAGCAGTTTTAGCGGGAGCTCCTACGAGCAGTACTTC	CASSFSGSSYEQYF
NA	TRBV7-2	TRBJ2-2	NA	TGTGCCAGCAGCTCGCTTACCTACACCGGGGAGCTGTTTTTT	CASSSLTYTGELFF
few	TRBV30	TRBJ1-4	NA	TGTGCCTTGGGAGCAGGGACCCTGTTTTTT	CALGAGTLFF
NA	TRBV6-5	TRBJ1-2	NA	TGTGCCAGCAGTTACCGGAACAGTGATGGCTACACCTTC	CASSYRNSDGYTF
NA	TRBV24-1	TRBJ1-3	NA	TGTGCCACCAGTGATTTAGCTGTTGGGTCCCCCCGATCTGGAAACACCATATATTTT	CATSDLAVGSPRSGNTIYF
NA	TRBV11-3	TRBJ2-2	NA	TGTGCCAGCAGCTTAGCTGGGGACGACACCGGGGAGCTGTTTTTT	CASSLAGDDTGELFF
NA	TRBV19	TRBJ2-7	TRBD1	TGTGCCAGTAGTATAGGGACAGGGGGCGGCTACGAGCAGTACTTC	CASSIGTGGGYEQYF
NA	TRBV4-3	TRBJ1-2	NA	TGCGCCAGCGGTCAAGGGGCGGACGGCTACACCTTC	CASGQGADGYTF
NA	TRBV20-1	TRBJ2-7	TRBD2	TGCAGTGCTAGTCGTAGCGGGAGGGCCTACGAGCAGTACTTC	CSASRSGRAYEQYF
NA	TRBV5-4	TRBJ1-2	NA	TGTGCCAGCAGGGGGACCGGACGGCCCGGGGAGGGCTACACCTTC	CASRGTGRPGEGYTF
few	TRBV5-4	TRBJ1-2	TRBD1	TGTGCCAGCAGCCCCCGGACAGGGTCCCTCGGTGGCTACACCTTC	CASSPRTGSLGGYTF
NA	TRBV2	TRBJ2-5	TRBD2	TGTGCCAGCTGGCTAGCGGGAGAGACCCAGTACTTC	CASWLAGETQYF
NA	TRBV29-1	TRBJ1-2	TRBD1	TGCAGCGTTGGGACAGGGCGTGACTATGGCTACACCTTC	CSVGTGRDYGYTF
NA	TRBV24-1	TRBJ1-1	TRBD1	TGTGCCACCAGTGACAACAGACAGGGGGCTGGAGCTTTCTTT	CATSDNRQGAGAFF
NA	TRBV20-1	TRBJ2-7	NA	TGCAGTGCGGATTTCGAGCAGTACTTC	CSADFEQYF
NA	TRBV15	TRBJ2-1	NA	TGTGCCACCAGCTCAAGGGGGGGTATTGAGCAGTTCTTC	CATSSRGGIEQFF
NA	TRBV28	TRBJ1-1	NA	TGTGCCAGCGGGGGGGCTTTCTTT	CASGGAFF
NA	TRBV27	TRBJ1-1	TRBD1	TGTGCCAGCGGTACAGGGGCCAACACTGAAGCTTTCTTT	CASGTGANTEAFF
NA	TRBV5-6	TRBJ1-2	NA	TGTGCCAGCAGCTTGGGGGGGCGCTGGTACGGCTACACCTTC	CASSLGGRWYGYTF
NA	TRBV5-1	TRBJ1-2	NA	TGCGCCAGCAGCTTTGAAGGTACAGGGACTCGGAACTATGGCTACACCTTC	CASSFEGTGTRNYGYTF
NA	TRBV10-3	TRBJ1-3	NA	TGTGCCATCAGTGAGTTAAAGGGGAGGCCCTCTGGAAACACCATATATTTT	CAISELKGRPSGNTIYF